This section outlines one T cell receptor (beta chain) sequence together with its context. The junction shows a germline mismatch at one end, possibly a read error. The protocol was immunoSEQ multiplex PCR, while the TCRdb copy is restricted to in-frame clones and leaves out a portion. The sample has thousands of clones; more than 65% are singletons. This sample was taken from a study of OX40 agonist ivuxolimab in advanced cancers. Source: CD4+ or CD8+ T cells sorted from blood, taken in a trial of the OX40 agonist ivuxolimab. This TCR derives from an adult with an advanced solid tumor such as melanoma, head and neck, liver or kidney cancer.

CDR3 bases: TGTGCCAGCAGTGCCCCGGGACAGGCATCCAGGGACTTC. Protein: CASSAPGQASRDF. The chain couples TRBV6-1 to TRBJ2-7; TRBD1 agrees at 8 bases. CDR3 size: 13 residues. The germline gives CDR1 MNHNS, CDR2 SASEGT.